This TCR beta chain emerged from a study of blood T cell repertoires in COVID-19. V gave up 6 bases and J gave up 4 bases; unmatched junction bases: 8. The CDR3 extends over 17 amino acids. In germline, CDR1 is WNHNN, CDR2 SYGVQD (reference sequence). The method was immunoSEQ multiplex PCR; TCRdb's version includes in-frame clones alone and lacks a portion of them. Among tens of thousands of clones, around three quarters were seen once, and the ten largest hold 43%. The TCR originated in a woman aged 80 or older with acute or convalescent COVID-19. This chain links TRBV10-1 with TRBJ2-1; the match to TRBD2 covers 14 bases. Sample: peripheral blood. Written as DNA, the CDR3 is TGCGCCAGCAGCCACGGGACTAGCGGGGGCCAATACAATGAGCAGTTCTTC. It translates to CASSHGTSGGQYNEQFF.